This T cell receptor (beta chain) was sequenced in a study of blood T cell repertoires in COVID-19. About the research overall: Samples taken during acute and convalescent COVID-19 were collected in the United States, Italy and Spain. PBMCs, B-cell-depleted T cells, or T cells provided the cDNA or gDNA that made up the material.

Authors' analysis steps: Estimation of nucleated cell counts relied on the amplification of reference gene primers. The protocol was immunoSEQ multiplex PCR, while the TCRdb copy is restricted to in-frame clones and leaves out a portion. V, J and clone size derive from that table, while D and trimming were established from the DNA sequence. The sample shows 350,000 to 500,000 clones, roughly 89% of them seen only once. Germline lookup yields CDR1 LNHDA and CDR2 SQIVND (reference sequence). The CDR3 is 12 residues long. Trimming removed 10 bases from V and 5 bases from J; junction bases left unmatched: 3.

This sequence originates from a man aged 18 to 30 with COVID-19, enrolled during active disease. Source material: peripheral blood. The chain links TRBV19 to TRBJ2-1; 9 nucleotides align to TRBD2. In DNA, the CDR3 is TGTGCCACACAGCGGGAGGACAATGAGCAGTTCTTC. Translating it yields CATQREDNEQFF. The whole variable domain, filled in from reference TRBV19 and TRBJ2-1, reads DGGITQSPKYLFRKEGQNVTLSCEQNLNHDAMYWYRQDPGQGLRLIYYSQIVNDFQKGDIAEGYSVSREKKESFPLTVTSAQKNPTAFYLCATQREDNEQFFGPGTRLTVL.